This T cell receptor (beta chain) was recorded in a study of early T cells in non-severe SARS-CoV-2 infection. TCRdb processed the 5' RACE reads anew with MiXCR; each CDR3 protein has one entry. The data hold some 39,000 distinct CDR3 sequences, with nearly 7.5% observed a single time. The junction had 4 bases not matched to a gene; V was cut back by 2 bases and J by 4 bases. This CDR3 has 14 amino acids. From germline, CDR1 is MNHEY and CDR2 SVGAGI. The chain is built from TRBV6-5 and TRBJ1-2; the match to TRBD1 covers 7 bases. Sequenced input: whole blood. This TCR came from an adult who was a healthcare worker with PCR-confirmed SARS-CoV-2 infection or an uninfected control (not recorded which). CDR3 amino acids: CASSYEGAPYGYTF. CDR3 coding DNA: TGTGCCAGCAGTTACGAGGGGGCGCCCTATGGCTACACCTTC.